This TCR beta chain was captured in a study of beta chain features in type 1 diabetes. General study findings and limits: In these data, an HLA type influence on TCRB rearrangement remained unresolved. The similarity of naive, central memory and Treg TCRB repertoires appeared greater among patients than among healthy donors.

This CDR3 comprises 15 residues. After removal of 4 bases from V and 4 bases from J, the junction contained 4 bases not matched to a gene. The germline V gene has CDR1 SGHKS and CDR2 YYEKEE (reference sequence). This clone was seen more than once but under ten times. Antigen unknown. Of the isolated RNA, all was reverse transcribed, and so the sequenced material was expressed TCRB transcripts. Produced via immunoSEQ multiplex PCR; TCRdb's table is partial and in-frame only. The top ten clones hold about 0.6% of a sample with around 140,000 clones, over 8% of them seen once. This chain joins TRBV5-5 and TRBJ2-5; 13 nucleotides agree with TRBD2. This TCR was recovered from a middle-aged woman in good health. Sample: central memory CD4+ T cells from blood. Here the CDR3 DNA reads TGTGCCAGCAGCCCCGGACTAGCGGGGGTAGAGACCCAGTACTTC. The encoded protein is CASSPGLAGVETQYF.